A selection of T cell receptor beta chains follows, all from one sample in a study of Graves' ophthalmopathy and Graves' hyperthyroidism. TCRdb reprocessed the multiplex PCR reads via MiXCR and lists one record per CDR3 protein. This sample has approximately 1.2 million distinct CDR3 sequences, with about two fifths found just once. Material: peripheral blood or thyroid tissue (not recorded which). The receptors were gathered from an adult man with Graves' hyperthyroidism. The CDR3 runs from the conserved cysteine through the conserved F or W. The D gene is left open where the match is weak. Only some rows state a clone size, as once, few, many or a class for expanded clones.

>-|-|TRBJ2-7|TRBV29-1
CSVVGGAVYEQYF
TGCAGCGTTGTCGGCGGGGCGGTCTACGAGCAGTACTTC
>-|TRBD2|TRBJ2-7|TRBV19
CASSIVLAGSYEQYF
TGTGCCAGTAGTATTGTCCTAGCGGGATCCTACGAGCAGTACTTC
>many|-|TRBJ1-3|TRBV2
CASTKLTTQSSGNTIYF
TGTGCCAGCACCAAACTTACGACCCAAAGCTCTGGAAACACCATATATTTT
>many|TRBD1|TRBJ1-5|TRBV20-1
CSAPVTGGQPQHF
TGCAGTGCCCCGGTCACAGGGGGTCAGCCCCAGCATTTT
>many|-|TRBJ1-2|TRBV9
CASSDSGDYTF
TGTGCCAGCAGCGACTCAGGTGACTACACCTTC
>many|-|TRBJ2-7|TRBV4-1
CASSQEPQTYEQYF
TGCGCCAGCAGCCAAGAACCTCAAACCTACGAGCAGTACTTC
>-|-|TRBJ2-7|TRBV29-1
CSARPTYNEQYF
TGCAGCGCCCGACCGACCTACAATGAGCAGTACTTC
>many|-|TRBJ1-5|TRBV4-1
CASSQDLGISNQPQHF
TGCGCCAGCAGCCAAGATCTGGGGATTAGCAATCAGCCCCAGCATTTT
>-|TRBD2|TRBJ2-7|TRBV4-1
CASSQEQRGPYEQYF
TGCGCCAGCAGCCAAGAACAGCGGGGGCCCTACGAGCAGTACTTC
>many|TRBD1|TRBJ1-1|TRBV19
CASNAGEDRGYTEAFF
TGTGCCAGTAACGCAGGAGAGGACAGGGGGTACACTGAAGCTTTCTTT
>-|-|TRBJ1-2|TRBV29-1
CSATAGFSGGYTF
TGCAGCGCAACGGCGGGGTTTTCGGGAGGCTACACCTTC
>few|-|TRBJ1-3|TRBV6-2/TRBV6-3
CATLAGSGNTIYF
TGTGCCACCCTCGCAGGCTCTGGAAACACCATATATTTT
>-|TRBD1|TRBJ2-6|TRBV5-6
CASSLRGQGGANVLTF
TGTGCCAGCAGCTTGCGCGGACAGGGTGGGGCCAACGTCCTGACTTTC
>many|-|TRBJ1-1|TRBV24-1
CATPDKNTEAFF
TGTGCCACCCCCGACAAGAACACTGAAGCTTTCTTT
>-|-|TRBJ2-7|TRBV7-2
CASSRIYGLYEQYF
TGTGCCAGCAGCAGAATCTACGGCCTTTACGAGCAGTACTTC
>once|-|TRBJ2-7|TRBV7-6
CASSPDRDYGYEQYF
TGTGCCAGCAGTCCCGACAGGGACTATGGCTACGAGCAGTACTTC
>-|-|TRBJ1-4|TRBV4-1
CASSQNTRGEKLFF
TGCGCCAGCAGCCAAAATACCAGGGGTGAAAAACTGTTTTTT
>-|-|TRBJ1-2|TRBV5-6
CASSLGHRNNYGYTF
TGCGCCAGCAGCTTGGGACACAGAAATAACTATGGCTACACCTTC
>-|TRBD1|TRBJ1-5|TRBV29-1
CSVGTAAGANQPQHF
TGCAGCGTGGGGACAGCGGCAGGGGCAAATCAGCCCCAGCATTTT
>many|TRBD2|TRBJ2-7|TRBV20-1
CSARARTSGEDEQYF
TGCAGTGCTAGAGCGAGGACTAGCGGAGAAGACGAGCAGTACTTC
>many|TRBD1|TRBJ1-4|TRBV2
CASSEGDRVGEKLFF
TGTGCCAGCAGTGAAGGGGACAGGGTAGGAGAAAAACTGTTTTTT
>-|-|TRBJ2-5|TRBV12-3/TRBV12-4
CASSLPQGFCETQYF
TGTGCCAGCAGTTTACCACAGGGTTTTTGCGAGACCCAGTACTTC
>many|TRBD2|TRBJ2-6|TRBV7-6
CASSPAGGGANVLTF
TGTGCCAGCAGCCCCGCGGGGGGTGGGGCCAACGTCCTGACTTTC
>-|TRBD1|TRBJ2-2|TRBV29-1
CSLRQGHGELFF
TGCAGCTTAAGACAGGGACACGGGGAGCTGTTTTTT
>-|-|TRBJ1-1|TRBV4-2
CASSQEGGAYTEAFF
TGTGCCAGCAGCCAAGAGGGGGGGGCCTACACTGAAGCTTTCTTT
>many|TRBD1|TRBJ1-1|TRBV29-1
CSVGQGVSSTEAFF
TGCAGCGTCGGACAGGGGGTCTCCTCCACTGAAGCTTTCTTT
>many|-|TRBJ1-2|TRBV20-1
CSATSGAWGYTF
TGCAGTGCCACAAGCGGGGCGTGGGGCTACACCTTC
>many|-|TRBJ2-5|TRBV7-2
CASSLAPGPAETQYF
TGTGCCAGCAGCTTAGCGCCTGGCCCTGCGGAGACCCAGTACTTC